This T cell receptor beta chain derives from a study of blood T cell repertoires in COVID-19. Overall study: The origin of the acute and convalescent COVID-19 samples was the United States, Italy and Spain. The analysed material was cDNA or gDNA that came from T cells, B-cell-depleted T cells, or PBMCs.

Authors' processing steps: Reference gene primer amplification in the assay estimated nucleated cell counts. Here immunoSEQ multiplex PCR was the method, and the copy in TCRdb shows in-frame clones only, minus some. V, J and clone size were drawn from that table, and D and trimming were deduced from the DNA. The table records under 150,000 clones, more than 60% of them present only once. This clone was observed a few times. This CDR3 region has 17 residues. Germline V lookup: CDR1 SEHNR, CDR2 FQNEAQ (reference sequence). V lost 5 bases to trimming and J lost 6 bases; unmatched junction nucleotides: 17.

The sample comprised peripheral blood. The clonotype originates from a woman aged 70-85 years with acute or convalescent COVID-19. V is TRBV7-9 and J is TRBJ2-7, with 9 bases aligning to TRBD2. Written as DNA, the CDR3 is TGTGCCAGCAGCCCTCAAAGGGGGCGGGAGGGCCGTAGCGAGCAGTACTTC. This encodes CASSPQRGREGRSEQYF.